This TCR beta chain was documented in a study of regulatory T cells in long-lasting Graves disease. Regarding the study as a whole: There was favoring of TRBV28, TRBJ1-2 and TRBJ2-5 in persistent disease.

Germline V CDR1 and CDR2: GTSNPN, SVGIG (reference sequence). V lost 5 bases and J 10 bases, leaving 23 bases between the germline ends. CDR3 length: 14 residues. Time point noted: newly diagnosed GD, antithyroid drugs for less than 3 months. Extracted PBMC RNA gave rise to the TCR library. This clonotype was seen ten or more times. Its antigen is unknown. Both iRepertoire HTBI primers and Arm-PCR of CDR3 regions were used to build the TCR beta libraries. TCRdb re-analysed the multiplex PCR reads in MiXCR, keeping a single row per CDR3 protein. The table records about 540,000 distinct CDR3 sequences, roughly 13% of them present only once. This same sample was also part of a study on T cells in Graves' hyperthyroidism and ophthalmopathy.

The source of this sequence is a man aged 25-45 years with Graves disease. Source: peripheral blood mononuclear cells (PBMCs), taken at new diagnosis, from a patient treated with antithyroid drugs. The chain uses TRBV30 and TRBJ1-1; TRBD1 is a possible D gene (6 bases). The CDR3 sequence is CAWGMGGGASRAFF. The CDR3 DNA reads as TGTGCCTGGGGGATGGGGGGGGGCGCGAGTCGAGCTTTCTTT. Full variable domain (remainder filled in from reference TRBV30 and TRBJ1-1): SQTIHQWPATLVQPVGSPLSLECTVEGTSNPNLYWYRQAAGRGLQLLFYSVGIGQISSEVPQNLSASRPQDRQFILSSKKLLLSDSGFYLCAWGMGGGASRAFFGQGTRLTVV.